This T cell receptor (beta chain) was profiled in a study of molecular identifiers for immune sequencing clone quantification. The study, taken as a whole, reports: In CMV-specific effectors, clones above 20 copies held over 99% of molecules; naive, under 1%.

This CDR3 comprises 15 residues. Germline-derived CDR1 and CDR2 are MDHEN and SYDVKM. V was cut by 3 bases and J by 8 bases, with 19 bases left in between. Comment on this clonotype: What it binds is unknown.

TCRdb analysed the PCR reads with MiXCR anew, one entry per CDR3 protein. The repertoire holds approximately 680,000 distinct CDR3 sequences, around 25% seen once, with 0.78% in the top ten. The sequence came from a human donor in good health. Some libraries in this study had Jurkat cell RNA spiked in. Sequencing was carried out using naive CD8+ T cells from blood, with Jurkat cell RNA spiked in. Subset in this sample: FACS-sorted CD8+CD4-CCR7+CD45RA+ naive T cells. The chain employs TRBV28 and TRBJ1-1, with a possible D match to TRBD1 (5 bases). CDR3 protein: CASSFSWGGGTEAFF. The CDR3, as DNA: TGTGCCAGCAGTTTCTCTTGGGGTGGTGGGACCGAAGCTTTCTTT.